Each of the 12 T cell receptor beta chains below was sequenced from the same sample in a study of blood T cell repertoires in COVID-19. Profiling relied on immunoSEQ multiplex PCR, and the TCRdb table lists in-frame clones only, not all of them. Of a few hundred thousand clones in the sample, about nine tenths were seen once. The material sequenced was peripheral blood. The receptors shown here come from a woman in her thirties or forties who had recovered from COVID-19.

V and J are TRBV5-4 and TRBJ2-7; 9 nucleotides line up with TRBD2. Trimming cost V 3 bases and J 4 bases; bases outside gene matches: 11. Germline V lookup: CDR1 SGHNT, CDR2 YYREEE (reference sequence). The CDR3 totals 16 residues. CDR3 amino acids: CASSSDLYSGSYEQYF. DNA for the CDR3: TGTGCCAGCAGCTCGGATTTATATAGCGGGAGTTACGAGCAGTACTTC.

The chain links TRBV28 to TRBJ1-6; 11 nucleotides align to TRBD1. Germline CDR1 is MDHEN and CDR2 is SYDVKM. J gave up 7 bases and V 5 bases, and 7 bases lay outside the gene matches. The CDR3 totals 16 residues. The DNA for the CDR3 is TGTGCCAGCAGTCCCTGGACAGGGGGCGAAAATTCACCCCTCCACTTT. Translated, it gives CASSPWTGGENSPLHF.

Note on this clone: The sample has other DNA sequences that encode this CDR3 too. The chain joins TRBV27 to TRBJ1-2; 8 bases fit TRBD1. The CDR3 is made up of 13 amino acids. Germline assignment: CDR1 MNHEY and CDR2 SMNVEV (reference sequence). Germline trimming cut 2 bases from V and 5 bases from J; bases unmatched to any gene: 1. The CDR3 region is CASSLRTGYGYTF. The CDR3, as DNA: TGTGCCAGCAGTTTAAGGACAGGGTATGGCTACACCTTC.

This chain connects TRBV6-5 to TRBJ1-2; TRBD1 is a possible D gene (5 bases). The germline V and J ends were trimmed by 6 bases and 4 bases, with 12 bases remaining between them. In germline, CDR1 is MNHEY, CDR2 SVGAGI. This CDR3 comprises 13 residues. CDR3 loop: CASRGGAFYGYTF. The CDR3 DNA sequence: TGTGCCAGCAGGGGAGGGGCATTCTATGGCTACACCTTC.

This rearrangement joins TRBV12-3 or TRBV12-4 to TRBJ1-5; D is perhaps TRBD1 (6 bases). With 5 bases removed from V and 7 bases from J, the gap between germline ends came to 9 bases. The CDR3 is made up of 12 amino acids. As DNA, the CDR3 is TGTGCCAGCAGTACAGGGTTGCAGCCCCAGCATTTT. Amino acids: CASSTGLQPQHF.

The chain has TRBV24-1 and TRBJ1-2; D might be TRBD1 (5 bases). V dropped 4 bases and J dropped 8 bases, with 16 bases sitting between them. Germline-derived CDR1 and CDR2 are KGHDR and SFDVKD. The CDR3 has 14 residues. The CDR3, as DNA: TGTGCCACCAGTGAGTCGACAGAAATGACAGGCTACACCTTC. Encoded protein: CATSESTEMTGYTF.

This chain connects TRBV24-1 to TRBJ2-7; 8 nucleotides line up with TRBD1. V lost 4 bases, J lost 5 bases, and 3 bases stayed unmatched. The CDR3 runs to 13 residues. In germline, CDR1 is KGHDR, CDR2 SFDVKD. CDR3 bases: TGTGCCACCAGTGACGCACAGGGGGACGAGCAGTACTTC. Protein: CATSDAQGDEQYF.

The chain has TRBV5-1 and TRBJ2-2; D is perhaps TRBD2 (6 bases). Per germline, CDR1 SGHRS and CDR2 YFSETQ. V was shortened by 4 bases and J by 2 bases, with 15 bases between the two germline ends. This CDR3 is 16 amino acids long. The CDR3 sequence is CASSRGLPENTGELFF. For the CDR3, the DNA is TGCGCCAGCAGCCGAGGACTACCCGAAAACACCGGGGAGCTGTTTTTT.

In its sample, this clone was seen once. This chain uses TRBV27 with TRBJ2-2, with D unresolved. The ends were cut back, 6 bases at V and 4 bases at J, with 18 bases in the middle. Germline lookup yields CDR1 MNHEY and CDR2 SMNVEV (reference sequence). The CDR3 runs to 16 residues. The CDR3 region has the DNA TGTGCCAGCAGCCCCTACGTGGGCGCAGGCACCGGGGAGCTGTTTTTT. This gives the protein CASSPYVGAGTGELFF.

This chain connects TRBV27 to TRBJ1-2; 10 bases match TRBD1. The V and J ends lost 3 bases and 3 bases, in that order; junction bases with no gene match: 1. CDR3 length equals 14 residues. CDR1 and CDR2 from the germline V gene are MNHEY and SMNVEV (reference sequence). The CDR3 spells CASSFGTGDYGYTF. CDR3 nucleotide sequence: TGTGCCAGCAGTTTCGGGACAGGGGACTATGGCTACACCTTC.

V is TRBV7-9 and J is TRBJ1-5; no firm D call. V lost 5 bases, J lost 0 bases, and 5 bases lay in between. Germline CDR1 and CDR2: SEHNR and FQNEAQ (reference sequence). This CDR3 contains 13 residues. The CDR3 sequence is CASSPNSNQPQHF. The DNA of the CDR3 is TGTGCCAGCAGCCCCAATAGCAATCAGCCCCAGCATTTT.

The chain carries TRBV12-3 or TRBV12-4 and TRBJ1-4, with no clear D. Trimming left V 6 bases short and J 5 bases short, with 4 bases between. The CDR3 has 11 residues. The CDR3 is CASRLNEKLFF. CDR3 nucleotides: TGTGCCAGCAGACTAAATGAAAAACTGTTTTTT.